Each of the 23 T cell receptor beta chains below was sequenced from the same sample in a study of control samples from healthy donors and cancer patients. Using immunoSEQ multiplex PCR, the repertoire was profiled, and TCRdb retains in-frame clones only, with some absent. The data contain tens of thousands of clones, about nine tenths of them singletons. Material: PBMCs. These receptors were collected from a man aged 45-60 years with lung cancer.

The CDR3: CATKRDRESSYEQYF. CDR3 coding DNA: TGCGCCACAAAAAGGGACCGAGAAAGCTCCTACGAGCAGTACTTC. This chain uses TRBV5-1 with TRBJ2-7; either TRBD1 or TRBD2 may fit D (5 bases each). The CDR3 length is 15 residues. Trimming took 9 bases from V and 0 from J, leaving 19 bases between them. Germline V gene sequence: CDR1 SGHRS, CDR2 YFSETQ.

The rearrangement joins TRBV18 to TRBJ1-4; TRBD1 might be the D (5 bases). V lost 3 bases and J lost 0, with 8 bases in between. Germline lookup yields CDR1 KGHSH and CDR2 LQKENI. The CDR3 is 15 residues long. The CDR3: CASSPGVSTNEKLFF. The DNA of the CDR3 is TGTGCCAGCTCACCGGGGGTCTCAACTAATGAAAAACTGTTTTTT.

The V and J genes are TRBV4-3 and TRBJ2-5; D is perhaps TRBD1 (5 bases). The CDR3 covers 15 residues. Germline lookup yields CDR1 LGHNA and CDR2 YSLEER. V lost 2 bases to trimming and J lost 4 bases, with 14 bases between them. The CDR3 coding sequence is TGCGCCAGCAGCCAACAGGGTCCCCTCGCAGAGACCCAGTACTTC. As protein: CASSQQGPLAETQYF.

This chain links TRBV14 with TRBJ1-3; unclear D gene. The CDR3 length is 15 residues. The ends were cut back, 3 bases at V and 0 bases at J, with 9 bases in the middle. Per germline, CDR1 SGHDN and CDR2 FVKESK. CDR3 amino acids: CASSQNYGSGNTIYF. Written as DNA, the CDR3 is TGTGCCAGCAGCCAGAACTACGGCTCTGGAAACACCATATATTTT.

This rearrangement joins TRBV2 to TRBJ1-2, with a weak D call TRBD1 (6 bases). V lost 5 bases to trimming and J lost 4 bases, with 14 bases between them. Germline-derived CDR1 and CDR2 are SNHLY and FYNNEI. The CDR3 extends over 14 amino acids. CDR3 in DNA: TGTGCCAGCAGTAGGACAGTCGAGATCTATGGCTACACCTTC. Residues: CASSRTVEIYGYTF.

V gene TRBV9 combines with J gene TRBJ2-3; D uncertain. There are 15 residues in the CDR3. Germline CDR1 SGDLS, CDR2 YYNGEE. Trimming shortened V by 0 bases and J by 1 base, and 9 bases separated the two germline ends. The CDR3: CASSVADGRTDTQYF. The CDR3 bases are TGTGCCAGCAGCGTAGCAGACGGACGCACAGATACGCAGTATTTT.

This clone was recorded once. The rearrangement uses TRBV10-3 and TRBJ1-2, with D hard to call. Trimming left V 0 bases short and J 3 bases short, with 17 bases between. The CDR3 spans 17 residues. The germline CDR1 and CDR2 sequences are ENHRY and SYGVKD. CDR3 DNA sequence: TGTGCCATCAGTGAGTCGAATACTCCGTATGGTGACTATGGCTACACCTTC. Its protein product is CAISESNTPYGDYGYTF.

This chain links TRBV5-8 with TRBJ1-1; D is uncertain. Trimming removed 2 bases from V and 1 base from J, with 6 bases in between. The CDR3 runs 13 residues. The germline V gene has CDR1 SGHTS and CDR2 YDEGEE. CDR3 in DNA: TGTGCCAGCAGCTTATGGGGGAACACTGAAGCTTTCTTT. This translates into CASSLWGNTEAFF.

The chain joins TRBV11-2 to TRBJ2-3; D gene ambiguous. V lost 1 base and J lost 8, with 7 bases in between. Per germline, CDR1 SGHAT and CDR2 FQNNGV. This CDR3 contains 12 residues. CDR3 in DNA: TGTGCCAGCAGCTTAGGAGATCTTACGCAGTATTTT. It translates to CASSLGDLTQYF. Using reference TRBV11-2 and TRBJ2-3 for the parts outside the CDR3, the full variable domain is EAGVAQSPRYKIIEKRQSVAFWCNPISGHATLYWYQQILGQGPKLLIQFQNNGVVDDSQLPKDRFSAERLKGVDSTLKIQPAKLEDSAVYLCASSLGDLTQYFGPGTRLTVL.

The chain combines TRBV6-2 or TRBV6-3 with TRBJ1-2; D is ambiguous. The germline V and J ends were trimmed by 6 bases and 3 bases, with 11 bases remaining between them. The germline V gene encodes CDR1 MNHEY and CDR2 SVGEGT. The CDR3 extends over 13 amino acids. DNA for the CDR3: TGTGCCAGCAGCCGGGCAGTCGACTATGGCTACACCTTC. Translation gives CASSRAVDYGYTF.

J is TRBJ1-4 and V is TRBV10-3; perhaps TRBD1 as D (6 bases). CDR3 length equals 13 residues. CDR1 is ENHRY and CDR2 is SYGVKD in the germline V gene. V was shortened by 10 bases and J by 4 bases, with 13 bases between the two germline ends. CDR3 sequence (DNA): TGTGCCACCGGACAGACCCTTAATGAAAAACTGTTTTTT. Its translation: CATGQTLNEKLFF.

The V call is TRBV18, the J call TRBJ2-7, with D tentatively TRBD1 (6 bases). V was clipped by 5 bases and J by 0 bases, with 8 bases between them. The germline CDR1 and CDR2 sequences are KGHSH and LQKENI. The CDR3 sequence is 13 residues long. The CDR3 bases are TGTGCCAGCTCAATGGACAGCTCCTACGAGCAGTACTTC. Translation gives CASSMDSSYEQYF.

This chain uses TRBV4-1 with TRBJ2-5, with no clear D. The CDR3 runs 13 residues. Germline values: CDR1 MGHRA, CDR2 YSYEKL. Between the trimmed V and J ends, which lost 2 bases and 5 bases, there was a span of 9 bases. CDR3 nucleotide sequence: TGCGCCAGCAGCCAAACCTTAGGGGAGACCCAGTACTTC. Translated, it gives CASSQTLGETQYF.

The V call is TRBV2, the J call TRBJ1-5, with a possible D match to TRBD1 (5 bases). This CDR3 spans 14 amino acids. The germline V and J ends were trimmed by 5 bases and 0 bases, with 8 bases remaining between them. CDR1 and CDR2 (germline): SNHLY, FYNNEI. The CDR3 nucleotides are TGTGCCAGCAGTACCGACAGTAGCAATCAGCCCCAGCATTTT. Translated: CASSTDSSNQPQHF.

Only one count was recorded for this clone. V usage is TRBV2 and J usage is TRBJ2-7, with 8 bases aligning to TRBD1. CDR1 SNHLY and CDR2 FYNNEI come from the germline V gene. J lost 4 bases, V lost 6 bases, and 17 bases had no gene match. CDR3 length equals 17 residues. The CDR3, as DNA: TGTGCCAGCAGGGACCGTCCTCAGGGGGCGTTAATGTACGAGCAGTACTTC. Its translation: CASRDRPQGALMYEQYF.

The chain joins TRBV9 to TRBJ1-1; 12 nucleotides align to TRBD1. Germline V gene data show CDR1 as SGDLS and CDR2 as YYNGEE. CDR3 length equals 18 residues. After removal of 0 bases from V and 4 bases from J, the junction contained 10 bases not matched to a gene. CDR3 coding DNA: TGTGCCAGCAGCGTAGAGGGACAGGGGGCTTGGAGCGGCACTGAAGCTTTCTTT. This encodes CASSVEGQGAWSGTEAFF.

This rearrangement joins TRBV5-1 to TRBJ1-3, with D possibly TRBD1 on 5 matching bases. Looked up from germline, CDR1 is SGHRS and CDR2 is YFSETQ. V was shortened by 0 bases and J by 11 bases, with 18 bases between the two germline ends. The CDR3 runs 15 residues. The CDR3: CASSLATGLGRAIYF. The CDR3 DNA is TGCGCCAGCAGCTTGGCCACCGGCCTAGGCAGGGCCATATATTTT.

This clone was counted a few times. This sequence joins TRBV5-1 and TRBJ1-6, with unresolved D. The V end lost 0 bases, the J end lost 5 bases, and 6 bases lay between the germline ends. Germline-derived CDR1 and CDR2 are SGHRS and YFSETQ. The CDR3 is made up of 14 amino acids. Here the CDR3 reads CASSLDSNNSPLHF. The CDR3 nucleotides read TGCGCCAGCAGCTTGGACAGTAATAATTCACCCCTCCACTTT.

The rearrangement links TRBV6-2 or TRBV6-3 to TRBJ1-5; D remains ambiguous. This CDR3 is built from 16 residues. CDR1 MNHEY and CDR2 SVGEGT come from the germline V gene. V dropped 2 bases and J dropped 0 bases, with 11 bases sitting between them. CDR3 sequence: CASSYRATDSNQPQHF. CDR3 sequence (DNA): TGTGCCAGCAGTTACAGGGCCACAGATAGCAATCAGCCCCAGCATTTT.

The V call is TRBV6-2 or TRBV6-3, the J call TRBJ1-5; 8 bases align to TRBD1. Germline V gene data show CDR1 as MNHEY and CDR2 as SVGEGT. The CDR3 has 15 residues. The ends lost 5 bases at V and 3 bases at J; junction bases unmatched: 6. The CDR3 here is CASSTGQGINQPQHF. The CDR3, as DNA: TGTGCCAGCAGTACCGGACAGGGAATCAATCAGCCCCAGCATTTT.

This rearrangement joins TRBV12-3 or TRBV12-4 to TRBJ1-1, with TRBD1 matching 7 bases. The CDR3 runs to 12 residues. Trimming took 4 bases from V and 11 from J; bases not matched to a gene: 7. The DNA for the CDR3 is TGTGCCAGCAGTTCCCAGGGGGGAAAGGCTTTCTTT. This gives the protein CASSSQGGKAFF.

The rearrangement joins TRBV5-6 to TRBJ1-5; D uncertain. Germline CDR1 SGHDT, CDR2 YYEEEE. V was shortened by 0 bases and J by 3 bases, with 7 bases between the two germline ends. The CDR3 contains 14 residues. CDR3 bases: TGTGCCAGCAGCTTGGCAGGTGACAATCAGCCCCAGCATTTT. The encoded protein is CASSLAGDNQPQHF.

This rearrangement joins TRBV28 to TRBJ1-2; tentative D call: TRBD1 (5 bases). The germline gives CDR1 MDHEN, CDR2 SYDVKM. The CDR3 sequence is 19 residues long. Trimming took 7 bases from V and 8 from J, leaving 35 bases between them. CDR3 nucleotides: TGTGCCAGCACCTCTCTCCCCCTCCCCAACTACCTTGGGGGTCAGGGCTACACCTTC. It specifies CASTSLPLPNYLGGQGYTF.